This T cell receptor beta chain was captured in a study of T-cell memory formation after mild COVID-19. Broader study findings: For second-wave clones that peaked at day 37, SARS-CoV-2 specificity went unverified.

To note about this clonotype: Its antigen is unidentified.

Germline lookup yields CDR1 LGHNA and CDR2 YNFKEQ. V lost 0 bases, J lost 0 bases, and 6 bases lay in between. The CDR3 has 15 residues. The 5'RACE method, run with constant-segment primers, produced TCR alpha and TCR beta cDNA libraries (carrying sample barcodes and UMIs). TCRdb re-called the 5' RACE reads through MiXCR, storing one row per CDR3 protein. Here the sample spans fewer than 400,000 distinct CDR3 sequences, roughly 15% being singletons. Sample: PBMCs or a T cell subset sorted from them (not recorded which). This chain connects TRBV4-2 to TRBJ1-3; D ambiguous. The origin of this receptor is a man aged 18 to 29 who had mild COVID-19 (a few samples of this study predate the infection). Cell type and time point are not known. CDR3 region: CASSQDNNSGNTIYF. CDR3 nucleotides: TGTGCCAGCAGCCAAGATAACAACTCTGGAAACACCATATATTTT.